Below, one T cell receptor beta chain is given with its context. Its specificity is unknown. This sample is part of a study of early T cells in non-severe SARS-CoV-2 infection. General observations from the study: VDJdb-based matching was biased toward anti-spike CD8 responses and missed private and CD4 specificities.

The TCR library protocol was used to attach unique molecular identifiers. These identifiers were attached to individual cDNA molecules. TCRdb reprocessed the 5' RACE reads with MiXCR, giving one entry per CDR3 protein. This sample yields about 83,000 distinct CDR3 sequences, of which 10% to 15% are seen a single time; 6.5% belongs to the top ten. V lost 8 bases to trimming and J lost 0 bases, with 11 bases between them. There are 14 residues in the CDR3. From germline, CDR1 is MNHEY and CDR2 SVGEGT. The sequenced sample was whole blood. The receptor was isolated from an adult who was a healthcare worker with PCR-confirmed SARS-CoV-2 infection or an uninfected control (not recorded which). V usage is TRBV6-2 or TRBV6-3 and J usage is TRBJ1-3; D uncertain. For the CDR3, the DNA is TGTGCCAGCGACGACGGAAGCTCTGGAAACACCATATATTTT. It codes for CASDDGSSGNTIYF.